The 22 T cell receptor beta chains listed next were all sequenced from one sample in a study of beta chain features in type 1 diabetes. The investigators reverse transcribed all of the isolated RNA, so they sequenced expressed TCRB transcripts. Sequenced by immunoSEQ multiplex PCR; TCRdb stores in-frame clones only, minus some. The repertoire includes over 300,000 clones, 7.5% to 9% of them detected once, and more than 0.4% sits in the top ten. Material: central memory CD4+ T cells from blood. The receptor set was obtained from a woman aged 18-29 years in good health.

A few counts support this clone. J is TRBJ1-2 and V is TRBV10-3, with 7 bases identical to TRBD1. V was pared by 8 bases and J by 4 bases, with 10 bases of the junction left unmatched. Germline loops: CDR1 ENHRY, CDR2 SYGVKD. The CDR3 has 14 residues. CDR3 residues: CAIRRQGDSYGYTF. The CDR3 bases are TGTGCCATCCGCCGACAGGGTGACAGCTATGGCTACACCTTC.

This clone came up a few times. The rearrangement uses TRBV18 and TRBJ2-1, with 10 bases lining up with TRBD1. In germline, CDR1 is KGHSH, CDR2 LQKENI. The CDR3 totals 14 residues. Unmatched junction bases numbered 5, after V lost 3 bases and J lost 9 bases. CDR3 DNA: TGTGCCAGCTCACCTCCGGGACAGGGGATTGAGCAGTTCTTC. Encoded protein: CASSPPGQGIEQFF.

The chain uses TRBV28 and TRBJ2-7; D gene uncertain. Per the germline V gene, CDR1 is MDHEN and CDR2 is SYDVKM. V dropped 1 base and J dropped 0 bases, with 19 bases sitting between them. The CDR3 is made up of 18 amino acids. The CDR3 sequence: CASSLSGGKATSSYEQYF. The CDR3 coding sequence is TGTGCCAGCAGTTTATCAGGCGGAAAGGCCACGAGCTCCTACGAGCAGTACTTC.

This clone was seen a handful of times. The chain recombines TRBV9 with TRBJ2-3, with 7 positions matching TRBD1. This CDR3 region has 16 residues. V shed 3 bases and J 1 base; nucleotides not matched to a gene: 8. Germline values: CDR1 SGDLS, CDR2 YYNGEE. In DNA, the CDR3 is TGTGCCAGCAGCGCGATTGACAGGGAACGCACAGATACGCAGTATTTT. This gives the protein CASSAIDRERTDTQYF. Based on the CDR3 plus reference TRBV9 and TRBJ2-3, the full variable domain is DSGVTQTPKHLITATGQRVTLRCSPRSGDLSVYWYQQSLDQGLQFLIQYYNGEERAKGNILERFSAQQFPDLHSELNLSSLELGDSALYFCASSAIDRERTDTQYFGPGTRLTVL.

V is TRBV6-1 and J is TRBJ1-2; no firm D call. The germline V gene has CDR1 MNHNS and CDR2 SASEGT. The V gene lost 6 bases and the J gene lost 4 bases, with 15 bases spanning the gap. The CDR3 has 14 amino acids. The CDR3 is CASSALGELYGYTF. The CDR3 region has the DNA TGTGCCAGCAGCGCCCTTGGAGAGCTCTATGGCTACACCTTC.

This clone appeared a few times. This chain connects TRBV2 to TRBJ2-1; D remains unclear. V was trimmed by 5 bases and J by 15 bases, leaving 11 bases between them. CDR1 is SNHLY and CDR2 is FYNNEI in the germline V gene. The CDR3 covers 10 residues. The CDR3 DNA follows: TGTGCCAGCAGTTCACGTACCTCGTTCTTC. Protein sequence: CASSSRTSFF. Complete variable domain (other parts from reference TRBV2 and TRBJ2-1): EPEVTQTPSHQVTQMGQEVILRCVPISNHLYFYWYRQILGQKVEFLVSFYNNEISEKSEIFDDQFSVERPDGSNFTLKIRSTKLEDSAMYFCASSSRTSFFGPGTRLTVL.

The rearrangement links TRBV19 to TRBJ2-6, with 7 bases lining up with TRBD2. The CDR3 runs 17 residues. V gave up 1 base and J gave up 0 bases; unmatched junction bases: 3. Germline V CDR1 and CDR2: LNHDA, SQIVND (reference sequence). The CDR3 loop is CASSIGGRSSGANVLTF. CDR3 sequence (DNA): TGTGCCAGTAGTATAGGCGGGAGAAGCTCTGGGGCCAACGTCCTGACTTTC.

This clone was recorded many times. The CDR3 loop reads CAISDPPPDTQYF. The CDR3 DNA is TGTGCCATCAGTGACCCACCTCCCGATACGCAGTATTTT. The gene calls are TRBV10-3 and TRBJ2-3, with D uncertain. CDR1 ENHRY and CDR2 SYGVKD come from the germline V gene. Trimming removed 3 bases at V and 6 bases at J, with 10 bases between. This CDR3 spans 13 amino acids.

The sample holds a few counts of this clone. The chain joins TRBV5-4 to TRBJ1-1; D ambiguous. Germline CDR1 is SGHNT and CDR2 is YYREEE (reference sequence). The CDR3 loop spans 14 amino acids. V was trimmed by 0 bases and J by 1 base, leaving 7 bases between them. CDR3 bases: TGTGCCAGCAGCTTGGGGCACCGGAACACTGAAGCTTTCTTT. Translation gives CASSLGHRNTEAFF.

The chain joins TRBV6-5 to TRBJ1-4; no reliable D call. CDR1 is MNHEY and CDR2 is SVGAGI in the germline V gene. The CDR3 has 14 residues. V gave up 2 bases and J gave up 5 bases, with 9 bases separating them. CDR3 sequence reads: CASSYLGLNEKLFF. CDR3 DNA sequence: TGTGCCAGCAGTTACCTGGGTCTCAATGAAAAACTGTTTTTT.

CDR3 sequence (DNA): TGTGCCAGCAGTTACGCCACAGGAGGCGGAAACACCATATATTTT. This encodes CASSYATGGGNTIYF. The chain has TRBV6-5 and TRBJ1-3, with D tentatively TRBD1 (5 bases). This CDR3 spans 15 amino acids. Looked up from germline, CDR1 is MNHEY and CDR2 is SVGAGI. V was clipped by 2 bases and J by 4 bases, with 12 bases between them.

This clone was counted a few times. J is TRBJ1-1 and V is TRBV11-2, with D unclear. Germline V gene sequence: CDR1 SGHAT, CDR2 FQNNGV. CDR3 length equals 15 residues. V was clipped by 5 bases and J by 0 bases, with 13 bases between them. The CDR3 DNA follows: TGTGCCAGCAGCCAAGAGGAGGGAATGAACACTGAAGCTTTCTTT. Its protein is CASSQEEGMNTEAFF.

The gene calls are TRBV28 and TRBJ2-7; the D gene could be TRBD1 or TRBD2 (5 bases each). There are 18 residues in the CDR3. Per the germline V gene, CDR1 is MDHEN and CDR2 is SYDVKM. Trimming removed 3 bases at V and 0 bases at J, with 21 bases between. As DNA, the CDR3 is TGTGCCAGCAGTTTCGGTCGGGGCTTGCGGAGGAGCTCCTACGAGCAGTACTTC. Protein: CASSFGRGLRRSSYEQYF.

This clone appeared a few times. The chain joins TRBV28 to TRBJ1-4; TRBD1 is a possible D gene (6 bases). This CDR3 spans 13 amino acids. V was shortened by 8 bases and J by 4 bases, with 11 bases between the two germline ends. Germline values: CDR1 MDHEN, CDR2 SYDVKM. CDR3 coding DNA: TGTGCCAGCTCAGGGGCAAATAATGAAAAACTGTTTTTT. Its protein product is CASSGANNEKLFF.

The rearrangement links TRBV9 to TRBJ2-5; TRBD2 is a possible D gene (6 bases). V lost 2 bases to trimming and J lost 9 bases, with 17 bases between them. Germline V gene data show CDR1 as SGDLS and CDR2 as YYNGEE. The length of the CDR3 is 14 residues. The CDR3 is CASSVEGGGVAQYF. The DNA for the CDR3 is TGTGCCAGCAGCGTTGAGGGAGGTGGGGTGGCCCAGTACTTC.

This clone was picked up a small number of times. V is TRBV10-3 and J is TRBJ2-1, with 7 bases lining up with TRBD2. This CDR3 has 16 residues. Germline V gives CDR1 ENHRY, CDR2 SYGVKD. The V segment lost 4 bases and the J segment 8 bases; nucleotides outside the gene matches: 14. The CDR3 nucleotides are TGTGCCATCAGTGTGACCCCGGGACTAACTGGATATGAGCAGTTCTTC. Translation gives CAISVTPGLTGYEQFF.

This clone has more than one count but fewer than ten. Here the CDR3 reads CASSKPGPRGTQYF. CDR3 nucleotide sequence: TGTGCCAGCAGTAAGCCGGGACCCCGGGGGACCCAGTACTTC. The gene calls are TRBV28 and TRBJ2-5, with D possibly being TRBD1 or TRBD2 (5 bases each). The ends were cut back, 5 bases at V and 7 bases at J, with 17 bases in the middle. This CDR3 has 14 amino acids. CDR1 is MDHEN, CDR2 SYDVKM, per germline.

This clone was recorded many times. V is TRBV5-1 and J is TRBJ2-1; D call uncertain. The CDR3 length is 15 residues. Germline V gene data show CDR1 as SGHRS and CDR2 as YFSETQ. The V end lost 0 bases, the J end lost 7 bases, and 14 bases lay between the germline ends. The CDR3 DNA is TGCGCCAGCAGCTTGGTAGCCGGAGCGTGGAATGAGCAGTTCTTC. Protein product: CASSLVAGAWNEQFF.

The sample holds a few counts of this clone. The chain uses TRBV18 and TRBJ2-1; no clear D gene. V lost 2 bases, J lost 4 bases, and 12 bases lay in between. Germline V CDR1 and CDR2: KGHSH, LQKENI. The CDR3 spans 15 residues. Here the CDR3 DNA reads TGTGCCAGCTCACCAGAGCGATCAAATTACAATGAGCAGTTCTTC. This encodes CASSPERSNYNEQFF. Drawing the rest from reference TRBV18 and TRBJ2-1, the complete variable domain is NAGVMQNPRHLVRRRGQEARLRCSPMKGHSHVYWYRQLPEEGLKFMVYLQKENIIDESGMPKERFSAEFPKEGPSILRIQQVVRGDSAAYFCASSPERSNYNEQFFGPGTRLTVL.

The V and J genes are TRBV7-9 and TRBJ2-3, with 7 bases that match TRBD2. V shed 3 bases and J 9 bases; nucleotides not matched to a gene: 9. CDR1 SEHNR and CDR2 FQNEAQ come from the germline V gene (reference sequence). The length of the CDR3 is 14 residues. The chain's CDR3 is CASSFGLVLGTQYF. The CDR3 DNA follows: TGTGCCAGCAGCTTCGGACTAGTCCTCGGAACGCAGTATTTT.

The chain employs TRBV7-3 and TRBJ1-1; D remains ambiguous. This CDR3 spans 13 amino acids. V was shortened by 3 bases and J by 0 bases, with 5 bases between the two germline ends. The germline V gene has CDR1 SGHTA and CDR2 FQGTGA. The CDR3 DNA reads TGTGCCAGCAGCTTCCACATGAACACTGAAGCTTTCTTT. This sequence encodes CASSFHMNTEAFF.

Ten or more counts support this clone. This sequence joins TRBV6-5 and TRBJ1-1, with 7 bases identical to TRBD1. Germline V gene data show CDR1 as MNHEY and CDR2 as SVGAGI. Unmatched junction bases numbered 11, after V lost 2 bases and J lost 11 bases. The CDR3 has 14 amino acids. The CDR3 sequence: CASSYATGSLEAFF. In DNA form, the CDR3 reads TGTGCCAGCAGTTACGCGACAGGGTCCTTGGAGGCTTTCTTT.